Listed here are 17 T cell receptor beta chains from one sample, sequenced in a study of T cell responses to AZD1222 COVID-19 vaccine. Clones were read by immunoSEQ multiplex PCR, and TCRdb kept only the in-frame ones, dropping some. In the table there are 120,000 to 150,000 clones, 90% to 95% of which are singletons. The sample was peripheral blood, taken on day 0 of AZD1222 vaccination. The receptors here all came from an adult in good health.

The V gene is TRBV6-1, the J gene TRBJ2-1; 10 bases align to TRBD2. The CDR3 has 17 amino acids. The germline V gene encodes CDR1 MNHNS and CDR2 SASEGT. Germline trimming cut 2 bases from V and 3 bases from J; bases unmatched to any gene: 7. The chain's CDR3 is CASSESLSGGVYNEQFF. The CDR3 coding sequence is TGTGCCAGCAGTGAATCCCTGAGCGGGGGGGTCTACAATGAGCAGTTCTTC.

The rearrangement uses TRBV2 and TRBJ2-3, with 11 bases identical to TRBD1. Trimming took 4 bases from V and 4 from J; bases not matched to a gene: 4. The CDR3 spans 15 residues. Germline V gene lookup returns CDR1 SNHLY and CDR2 FYNNEI. CDR3 nucleotides: TGTGCCAGCAGTGGGGGGACAGGGGGAGCAGATACGCAGTATTTT. Translated: CASSGGTGGADTQYF.

This clone came up once. The rearrangement uses TRBV24-1 and TRBJ1-5, with 8 bases that match TRBD1. With V trimmed by 1 base and J by 6 bases, 16 bases remained unmatched. The CDR3 runs to 19 residues. Germline V lookup: CDR1 KGHDR, CDR2 SFDVKD. CDR3 bases: TGTGCCACCAGTGATTTACGCTCGGCAGGGGGCGCCGCGATTCAGCCCCAGCATTTT. It translates to CATSDLRSAGGAAIQPQHF.

This clone appeared a single time. V and J are TRBV7-2 and TRBJ1-3, with TRBD1 identical over 7 bases. V dropped 3 bases and J dropped 0; count of bases not matched to a gene: 2. This CDR3 is built from 15 residues. Germline V CDR1 and CDR2: SGHTA, FQGNSA. The CDR3 reads CASSFSGGSGNTIYF. The CDR3 DNA sequence: TGTGCCAGCAGCTTCTCAGGGGGCTCTGGAAACACCATATATTTT.

This sequence joins TRBV6-1 and TRBJ2-7; D remains unclear. V was cut by 0 bases and J by 3 bases, with 9 bases left in between. The CDR3 has 14 residues. Germline V lookup: CDR1 MNHNS, CDR2 SASEGT. Written as DNA, the CDR3 is TGTGCCAGCAGTGAAGCAGCCAGAGGCTACGAGCAGTACTTC. It encodes CASSEAARGYEQYF.

V and J are TRBV7-9 and TRBJ1-1; D is perhaps TRBD1 (5 bases). There are 14 residues in the CDR3. CDR1 is SEHNR and CDR2 is FQNEAQ in the germline V gene (reference sequence). Between the trimmed V and J ends, which lost 1 base and 6 bases, there was a span of 12 bases. The CDR3 DNA sequence: TGTGCCAGCAGCTTAGTTCAGGGCGCGGCTGAAGCTTTCTTT. Protein sequence: CASSLVQGAAEAFF.

The rearrangement joins TRBV7-2 to TRBJ1-1, with a weak D call TRBD1 (6 bases). CDR1 is SGHTA, CDR2 FQGNSA, per germline. There are 15 residues in the CDR3. V shed 3 bases and J shed 0 bases, with 11 bases lying between them. The CDR3 nucleotides read TGTGCCAGCAGCTTGAGCCAGGGGATGAACACTGAAGCTTTCTTT. Protein sequence: CASSLSQGMNTEAFF.

The J gene is TRBJ2-1, the V gene TRBV7-6, with D possibly TRBD1 on 6 matching bases. The V end was cut by 4 bases, the J end by 11 bases, with 12 bases between. The V gene's germline CDR1 is SGHVS and CDR2 FNYEAQ. The CDR3 contains 12 residues. The CDR3 nucleotides read TGTGCCAGCAGCTCTTCACAGGGAAAGCAGTTCTTC. Residues: CASSSSQGKQFF.

The V gene is TRBV5-1, the J gene TRBJ2-7; TRBD1 is a possible D gene (6 bases). Trimming shortened V by 2 bases and J by 2 bases, and 14 bases separated the two germline ends. The CDR3 runs to 15 residues. Germline loops: CDR1 SGHRS, CDR2 YFSETQ. CDR3 nucleotide sequence: TGCGCCAGCAGCTTAGTCAGGGGACCGACCTACGAGCAGTACTTC. This codes for CASSLVRGPTYEQYF.

The chain couples TRBV27 to TRBJ2-7; 14 nucleotides agree with TRBD2. The CDR3 has 17 amino acids. Unmatched junction bases numbered 9, after V lost 2 bases and J lost 6 bases. From germline, CDR1 is MNHEY and CDR2 SMNVEV (reference sequence). The DNA for the CDR3 is TGTGCCAGCAGTTTAGCTTGGACTAGCGGGAGGTATTCCGAGCAGTACTTC. Its translation: CASSLAWTSGRYSEQYF.

Details on this clone: Other nucleotide sequences in the sample specify the same CDR3. The chain has TRBV3-1 (or the pseudogene TRBV3-2) and TRBJ2-3; 8 bases map to TRBD1. The J segment lost 6 bases and the V segment lost 1 base, leaving 0 bases of the junction unmatched. CDR1 and CDR2 (germline): LGHDT, YNNKEL (reference sequence). The CDR3 is 13 amino acids. CDR3 DNA sequence: TGTGCCAGCAGCCAAGGGGACAGGGATACGCAGTATTTT. It is translated as CASSQGDRDTQYF.

The chain links TRBV18 to TRBJ2-2; 7 positions match TRBD1. Per germline, CDR1 KGHSH and CDR2 LQKENI. This CDR3 comprises 16 residues. With 6 bases clipped from V and 5 bases from J, the junction kept 12 bases outside the gene matches. The CDR3 spells CASSPFRTGGTGELFF. The CDR3 DNA reads as TGTGCCAGCTCCCCTTTCCGGACAGGTGGGACCGGGGAGCTGTTTTTT. The variable domain in full, with the rest retrieved from reference TRBV18 and TRBJ2-2, is NAGVMQNPRHLVRRRGQEARLRCSPMKGHSHVYWYRQLPEEGLKFMVYLQKENIIDESGMPKERFSAEFPKEGPSILRIQQVVRGDSAAYFCASSPFRTGGTGELFFGEGSRLTVL.

The chain employs TRBV3-1 (or the pseudogene TRBV3-2) and TRBJ2-1, with 16 bases that match TRBD2. The CDR3 contains 21 residues. Per the germline V gene, CDR1 is LGHDT and CDR2 is YNNKEL (reference sequence). V gave up 1 base and J gave up 4 bases; unmatched junction bases: 13. The CDR3 reads CASSQVPGLAGGPRSYNEQFF. The CDR3 DNA is TGTGCCAGCAGCCAAGTACCGGGACTAGCGGGAGGGCCTCGGTCATACAATGAGCAGTTCTTC.

This chain uses TRBV5-1 with TRBJ1-1, with TRBD1 identical over 7 bases. The CDR3 extends over 15 amino acids. V lost 4 bases, J lost 2 bases, and 8 bases stayed unmatched. CDR1 SGHRS and CDR2 YFSETQ come from the germline V gene. This CDR3 reads CASSPTTGPNTEAFF. CDR3 nucleotides: TGCGCCAGCAGCCCGACGACAGGGCCTAACACTGAAGCTTTCTTT.

The chain joins TRBV11-2 to TRBJ2-1; TRBD1 might be the D (6 bases). The germline V and J ends were trimmed by 1 base and 13 bases, with 17 bases remaining between them. In germline, CDR1 is SGHAT, CDR2 FQNNGV. The CDR3 extends over 14 amino acids. The CDR3 protein is CASSLGGLGAQQFF. The CDR3 nucleotides are TGTGCCAGCAGCTTAGGAGGCCTGGGGGCCCAACAGTTCTTC.

J is TRBJ2-7 and V is TRBV9, with D maybe TRBD2 (6 bases). The V gene's germline CDR1 is SGDLS and CDR2 YYNGEE. V lost 0 bases to trimming and J lost 7 bases, with 14 bases between them. The CDR3 extends over 14 amino acids. The CDR3 DNA follows: TGTGCCAGCAGCGTAGAACTCATCAGCGGGGAGCAGTACTTC. Translating it yields CASSVELISGEQYF.

The J gene is TRBJ1-2, the V gene TRBV5-6; no reliable D call. CDR3 length: 13 residues. V was cut by 1 base and J by 2 bases, with 6 bases left in between. The germline V gene has CDR1 SGHDT and CDR2 YYEEEE. The CDR3, as DNA: TGTGCCAGCAGCTTGTATAGGAACTATGGCTACACCTTC. Translation: CASSLYRNYGYTF.